This T cell receptor beta chain was sequenced for a study of T cell responses to AZD1222 COVID-19 vaccine. Findings and caveats of the study: Unmutated regions of variants are reportedly targeted by nearly half of spike-specific TCRs. Repertoires were collected only later (after the peak T cell response had occurred).

Concerning this clone: Its specificity is unknown.

Sequencing was performed with immunoSEQ multiplex PCR; in TCRdb, only in-frame clones are kept and a portion is missing. The sample lists approximately 120,000 clones, around 90% occurring once. The sequenced sample was peripheral blood, obtained on day 0 of AZD1222 vaccination. The source is an adult in good health.

The CDR3 bases are TGTGCCAGCAGCCAAGATCGGGAGACCCAGTACTTC. Translated: CASSQDRETQYF. The V and J genes are TRBV4-2 and TRBJ2-5; D unresolved. V was pared by 0 bases and J by 5 bases, with 4 bases between. The germline V gene has CDR1 LGHNA and CDR2 YNFKEQ. The CDR3 extends over 12 amino acids.